This section outlines one TCR beta chain sequence together with its context. The CDR3 extends over 14 amino acids. In germline, CDR1 is KGHSH, CDR2 LQKENI. V dropped 3 bases and J dropped 3 bases, with 6 bases sitting between them. The data are from a study of blood T cell repertoires in COVID-19. TCRdb's copy holds only in-frame clones and misses some; the assay was immunoSEQ multiplex PCR. The table shows over 65,000 clones, with 81% occurring only once. The clonotype was recovered from a man older than 75 with acute or convalescent COVID-19. V gene TRBV18 combines with J gene TRBJ2-6; D is uncertain. The sequencing input was peripheral blood. The CDR3 nucleotides are TGTGCCAGCTCACCTCAGTATGGGGCCAACGTCCTGACTTTC. Its protein is CASSPQYGANVLTF.